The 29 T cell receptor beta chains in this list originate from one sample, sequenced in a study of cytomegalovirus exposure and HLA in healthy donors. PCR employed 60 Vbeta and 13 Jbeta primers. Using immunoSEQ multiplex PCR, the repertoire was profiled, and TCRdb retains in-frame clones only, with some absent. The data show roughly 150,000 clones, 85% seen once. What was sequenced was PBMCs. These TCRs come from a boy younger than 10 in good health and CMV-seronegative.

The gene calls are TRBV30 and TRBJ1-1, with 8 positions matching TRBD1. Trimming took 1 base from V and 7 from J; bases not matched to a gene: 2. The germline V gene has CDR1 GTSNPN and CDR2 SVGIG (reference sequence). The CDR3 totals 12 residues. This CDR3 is CAWSGTGYEAFF. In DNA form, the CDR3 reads TGTGCCTGGAGTGGGACAGGGTATGAAGCTTTCTTT.

In DNA, the CDR3 is TGTGCCAGTGCCCTTACAGGGGTAGGCTACGAGCAGTACTTC. This gives the protein CASALTGVGYEQYF. The rearrangement uses TRBV6-1 and TRBJ2-7; 7 bases line up with TRBD1. V lost 9 bases, J lost 3 bases, and 11 bases stayed unmatched. Germline V gene sequence: CDR1 MNHNS, CDR2 SASEGT. CDR3 length equals 14 residues.

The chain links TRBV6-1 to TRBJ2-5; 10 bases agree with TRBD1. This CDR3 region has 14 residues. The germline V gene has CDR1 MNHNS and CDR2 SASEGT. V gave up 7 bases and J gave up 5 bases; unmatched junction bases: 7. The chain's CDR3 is CASNRQGALETQYF. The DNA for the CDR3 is TGTGCCAGCAATCGACAGGGGGCCCTGGAGACCCAGTACTTC.

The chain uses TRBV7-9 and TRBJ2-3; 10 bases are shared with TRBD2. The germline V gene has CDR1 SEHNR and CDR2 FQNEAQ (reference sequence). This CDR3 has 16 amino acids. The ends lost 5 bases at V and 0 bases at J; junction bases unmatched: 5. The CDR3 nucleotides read TGTGCCAGCAGCGCAGCGACTAGCGGGAGCACAGATACGCAGTATTTT. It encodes CASSAATSGSTDTQYF.

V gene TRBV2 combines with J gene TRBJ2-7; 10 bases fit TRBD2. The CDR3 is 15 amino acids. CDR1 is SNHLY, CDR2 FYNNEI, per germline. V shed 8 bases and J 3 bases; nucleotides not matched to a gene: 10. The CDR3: CASLCGTSASYEQYV. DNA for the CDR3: TGTGCCAGCCTATGCGGGACTAGCGCTAGCTACGAGCAGTACGTC.

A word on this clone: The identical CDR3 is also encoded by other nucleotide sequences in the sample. DNA of the CDR3: TGCGCCAGCAGCCTGGACAGAGATTATGGCTACACCTTC. It encodes CASSLDRDYGYTF. V usage is TRBV5-1 and J usage is TRBJ1-2; D possibly corresponds to TRBD1 (6 bases). The germline CDR1 and CDR2 sequences are SGHRS and YFSETQ. V was clipped by 4 bases and J by 5 bases, with 12 bases between them. CDR3 length: 13 amino acids.

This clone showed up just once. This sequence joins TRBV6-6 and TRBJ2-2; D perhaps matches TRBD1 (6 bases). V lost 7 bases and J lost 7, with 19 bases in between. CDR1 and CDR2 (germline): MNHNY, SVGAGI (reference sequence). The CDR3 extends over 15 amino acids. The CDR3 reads CASTGTPRIGGELFF. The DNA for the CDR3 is TGTGCCAGCACCGGGACACCGCGAATTGGCGGGGAGCTGTTTTTT.

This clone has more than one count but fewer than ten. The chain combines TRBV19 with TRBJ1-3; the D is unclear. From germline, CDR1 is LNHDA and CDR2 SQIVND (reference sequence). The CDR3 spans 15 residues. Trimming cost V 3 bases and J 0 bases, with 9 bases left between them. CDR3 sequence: CASSIGPSSGNTIYF. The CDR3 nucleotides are TGTGCCAGTAGTATTGGCCCCAGCTCTGGAAACACCATATATTTT.

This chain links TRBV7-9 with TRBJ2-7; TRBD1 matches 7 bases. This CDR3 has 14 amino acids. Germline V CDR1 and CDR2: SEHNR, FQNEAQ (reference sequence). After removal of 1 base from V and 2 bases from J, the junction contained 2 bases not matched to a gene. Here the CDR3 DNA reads TGTGCCAGCAGCTTAGAGGGGACAGCCTACGAGCAGTACTTC. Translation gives CASSLEGTAYEQYF.

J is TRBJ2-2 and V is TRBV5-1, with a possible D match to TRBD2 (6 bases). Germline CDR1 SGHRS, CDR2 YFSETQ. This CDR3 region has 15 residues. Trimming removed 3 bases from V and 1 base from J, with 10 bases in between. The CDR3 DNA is TGCGCCAGCAGCTGGTTGGGGGGGAACACCGGGGAGCTGTTTTTT. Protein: CASSWLGGNTGELFF. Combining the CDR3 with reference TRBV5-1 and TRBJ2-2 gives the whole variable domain KAGVTQTPRYLIKTRGQQVTLSCSPISGHRSVSWYQQTPGQGLQFLFEYFSETQRNKGNFPGRFSGRQFSNSRSEMNVSTLELGDSALYLCASSWLGGNTGELFFGEGSRLTVL.

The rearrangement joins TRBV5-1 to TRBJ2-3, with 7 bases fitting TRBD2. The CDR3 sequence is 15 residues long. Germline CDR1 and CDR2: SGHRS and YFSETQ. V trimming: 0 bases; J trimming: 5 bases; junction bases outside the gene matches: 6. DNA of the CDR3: TGCGCCAGCAGCTTGGATGGGAAGCGGGGAGATACGCAGTATTTT. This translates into CASSLDGKRGDTQYF.

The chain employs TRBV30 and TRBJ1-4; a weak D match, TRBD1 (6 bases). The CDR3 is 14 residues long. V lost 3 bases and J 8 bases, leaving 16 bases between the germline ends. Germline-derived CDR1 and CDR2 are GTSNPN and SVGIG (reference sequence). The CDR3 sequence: CAWSRDTLGEKLFF. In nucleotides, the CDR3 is TGTGCCTGGAGCCGGGACACTCTGGGAGAAAAACTGTTTTTT.

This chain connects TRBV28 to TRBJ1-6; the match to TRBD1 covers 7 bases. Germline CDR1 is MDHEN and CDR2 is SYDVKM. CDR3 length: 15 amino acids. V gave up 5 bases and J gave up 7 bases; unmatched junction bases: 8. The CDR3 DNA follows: TGTGCCAGCAGTCCGCCGGGACAGTTAAATTCACCCCTCCACTTT. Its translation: CASSPPGQLNSPLHF.

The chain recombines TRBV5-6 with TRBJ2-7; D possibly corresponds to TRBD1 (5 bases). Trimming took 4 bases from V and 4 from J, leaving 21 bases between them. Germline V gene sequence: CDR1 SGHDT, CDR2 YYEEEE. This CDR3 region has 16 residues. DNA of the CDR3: TGTGCCAGCAGCCGTCTCAGGGTCCTGACGTGGTACGAGCAGTACTTC. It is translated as CASSRLRVLTWYEQYF.

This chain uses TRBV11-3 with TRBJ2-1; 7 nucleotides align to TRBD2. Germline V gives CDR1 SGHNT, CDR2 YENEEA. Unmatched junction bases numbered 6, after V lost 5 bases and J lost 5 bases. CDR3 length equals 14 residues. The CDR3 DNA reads TGTGCCAGCAGCCACGGGACTAAAAACAATGAGCAGTTCTTC. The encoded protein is CASSHGTKNNEQFF. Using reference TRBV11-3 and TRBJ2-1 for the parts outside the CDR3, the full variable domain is EAGVVQSPRYKIIEKKQPVAFWCNPISGHNTLYWYLQNLGQGPELLIRYENEEAVDDSQLPKDRFSAERLKGVDSTLKIQPAELGDSAVYLCASSHGTKNNEQFFGPGTRLTVL.

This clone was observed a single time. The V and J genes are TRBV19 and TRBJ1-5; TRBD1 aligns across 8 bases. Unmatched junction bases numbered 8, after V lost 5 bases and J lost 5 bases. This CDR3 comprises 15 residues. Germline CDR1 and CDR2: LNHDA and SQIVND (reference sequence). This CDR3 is CASSRQGINYQPQHF. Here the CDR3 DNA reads TGTGCCAGTAGTCGACAGGGGATAAATTATCAGCCCCAGCATTTT. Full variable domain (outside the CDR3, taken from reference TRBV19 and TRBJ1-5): DGGITQSPKYLFRKEGQNVTLSCEQNLNHDAMYWYRQDPGQGLRLIYYSQIVNDFQKGDIAEGYSVSREKKESFPLTVTSAQKNPTAFYLCASSRQGINYQPQHFGDGTRLSIL.

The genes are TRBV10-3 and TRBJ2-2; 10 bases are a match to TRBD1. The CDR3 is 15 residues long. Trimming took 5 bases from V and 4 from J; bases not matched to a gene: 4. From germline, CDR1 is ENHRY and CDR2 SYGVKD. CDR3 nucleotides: TGTGCCATCAGTACAGGACAGGGGGGCACCGGGGAGCTGTTTTTT. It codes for CAISTGQGGTGELFF.

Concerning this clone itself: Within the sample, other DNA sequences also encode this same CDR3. CDR3 in amino acids: CASSLQGAGNTIYF. In nucleotides, the CDR3 is TGTGCCAGCAGCCTACAGGGGGCTGGAAACACCATATATTTT. The chain recombines TRBV5-4 with TRBJ1-3; 8 bases agree with TRBD1. The CDR3 sequence is 14 residues long. Germline V gives CDR1 SGHNT, CDR2 YYREEE (reference sequence). V shed 4 bases, J shed 2 bases, and the junction held 2 bases outside the gene matches.

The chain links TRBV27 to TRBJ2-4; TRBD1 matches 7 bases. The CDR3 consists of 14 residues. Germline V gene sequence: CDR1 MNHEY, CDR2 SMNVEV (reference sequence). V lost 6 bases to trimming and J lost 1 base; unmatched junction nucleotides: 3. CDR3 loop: CASRTGLAKNIQYF. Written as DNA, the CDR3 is TGTGCCAGCAGGACAGGGTTGGCCAAAAACATTCAGTACTTC.

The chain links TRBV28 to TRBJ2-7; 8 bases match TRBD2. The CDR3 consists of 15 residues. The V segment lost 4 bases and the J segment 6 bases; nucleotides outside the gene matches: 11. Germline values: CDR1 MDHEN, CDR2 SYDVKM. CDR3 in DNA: TGTGCCAGCAGTTCGGTCGGGGGGGTTGGTGGCGAGCAGTACTTC. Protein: CASSSVGGVGGEQYF.

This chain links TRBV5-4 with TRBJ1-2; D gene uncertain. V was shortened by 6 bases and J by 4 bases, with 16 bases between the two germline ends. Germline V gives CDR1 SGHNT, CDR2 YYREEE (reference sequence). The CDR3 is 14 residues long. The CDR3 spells CASTETTLPYGYTF. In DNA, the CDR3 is TGTGCCAGCACCGAGACAACATTACCCTATGGCTACACCTTC.

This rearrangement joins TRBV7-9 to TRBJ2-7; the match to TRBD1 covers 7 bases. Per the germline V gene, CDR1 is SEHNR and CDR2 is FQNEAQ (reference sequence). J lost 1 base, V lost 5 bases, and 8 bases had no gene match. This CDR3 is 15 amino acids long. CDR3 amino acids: CASSRPTGQSYEQYF. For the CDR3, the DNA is TGTGCCAGCAGCCGGCCGACAGGGCAGTCCTACGAGCAGTACTTC.

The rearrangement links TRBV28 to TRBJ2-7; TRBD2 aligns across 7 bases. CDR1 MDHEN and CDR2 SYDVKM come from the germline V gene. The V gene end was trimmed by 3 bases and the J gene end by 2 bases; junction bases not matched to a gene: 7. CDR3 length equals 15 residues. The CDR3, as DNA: TGTGCCAGCAGTTTTATTATCCGGGGGGCCTACGAGCAGTACTTC. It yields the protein CASSFIIRGAYEQYF.

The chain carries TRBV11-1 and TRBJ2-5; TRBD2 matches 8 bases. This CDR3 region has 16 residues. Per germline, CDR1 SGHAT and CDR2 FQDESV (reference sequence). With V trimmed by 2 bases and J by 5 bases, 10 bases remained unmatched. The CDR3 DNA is TGTGCCAGCAGCTTAAAGTTCGGGGGGGCCTATGAGACCCAGTACTTC. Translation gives CASSLKFGGAYETQYF.

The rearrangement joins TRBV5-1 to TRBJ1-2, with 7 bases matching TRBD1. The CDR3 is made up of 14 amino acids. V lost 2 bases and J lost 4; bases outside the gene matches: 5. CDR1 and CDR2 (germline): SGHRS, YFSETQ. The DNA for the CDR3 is TGCGCCAGCAGCTTAGACAGGGTGATCTATGGCTACACCTTC. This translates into CASSLDRVIYGYTF. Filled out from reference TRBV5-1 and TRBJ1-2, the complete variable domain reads KAGVTQTPRYLIKTRGQQVTLSCSPISGHRSVSWYQQTPGQGLQFLFEYFSETQRNKGNFPGRFSGRQFSNSRSEMNVSTLELGDSALYLCASSLDRVIYGYTFGSGTRLTVV.

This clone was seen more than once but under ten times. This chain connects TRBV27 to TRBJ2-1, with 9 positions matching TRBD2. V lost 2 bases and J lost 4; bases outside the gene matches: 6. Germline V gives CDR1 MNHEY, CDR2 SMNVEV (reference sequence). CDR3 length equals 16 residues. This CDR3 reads CASSLTLAGKYNEQFF. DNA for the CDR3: TGTGCCAGCAGTTTAACCCTAGCGGGGAAGTACAATGAGCAGTTCTTC.

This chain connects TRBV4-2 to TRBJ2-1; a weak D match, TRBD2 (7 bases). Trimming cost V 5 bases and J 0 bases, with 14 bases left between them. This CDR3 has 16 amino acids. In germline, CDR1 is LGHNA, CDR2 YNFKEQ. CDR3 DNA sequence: TGTGCCAGCAGCGGGGGGGGCGCGAGCTCCTACAATGAGCAGTTCTTC. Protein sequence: CASSGGGASSYNEQFF.

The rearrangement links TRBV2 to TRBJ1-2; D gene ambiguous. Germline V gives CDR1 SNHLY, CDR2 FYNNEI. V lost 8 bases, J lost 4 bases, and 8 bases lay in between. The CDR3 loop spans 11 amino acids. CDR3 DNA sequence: TGTGCCAGCTCCGGGTTCTATGGCTACACCTTC. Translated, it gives CASSGFYGYTF.

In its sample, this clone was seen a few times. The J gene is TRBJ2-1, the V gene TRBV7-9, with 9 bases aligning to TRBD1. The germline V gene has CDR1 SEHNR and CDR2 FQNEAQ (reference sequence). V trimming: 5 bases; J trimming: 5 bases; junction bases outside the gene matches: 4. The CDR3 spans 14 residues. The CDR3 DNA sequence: TGTGCCAGCAGCCGGGACAGGGCGGACAATGAGCAGTTCTTC. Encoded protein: CASSRDRADNEQFF.